The present T cell receptor beta chain was sequenced within a study of blood T cell repertoires in COVID-19. Per the study methods: By means of reference gene primer amplification, nucleated cell counts were estimated. This table comes from immunoSEQ multiplex PCR, and its TCRdb copy is limited to in-frame clones, with some not included. V and J calls and clone size are given by that table; D and trimming were obtained from the DNA. Found here are some 220,000 clones, less than 90% of them singletons; the top ten hold 15% to 20%. Germline CDR1 reads SGHDT; CDR2 reads YYEEEE. CDR3 length: 15 residues. The V gene lost 0 bases and the J gene lost 2 bases, with 11 bases spanning the gap.

V gene TRBV5-6 combines with J gene TRBJ1-1, with D possibly TRBD1 on 6 matching bases. Sequencing was performed on peripheral blood. This clonotype was sampled from a woman older than 75 with active or convalescent COVID-19. This chain's CDR3 is CASSLDGRGNTEAFF. The CDR3, as DNA: TGTGCCAGCAGCTTGGATGGCAGGGGAAACACTGAAGCTTTCTTT.